This entry concerns a single T cell receptor beta chain. This sample is part of a study of cytomegalovirus exposure and HLA in healthy donors. Primers: 60 Vbeta forward and 13 Jbeta reverse. The table came from immunoSEQ multiplex PCR; TCRdb's copy has only in-frame clones and leaves some out. The sample carries 150,000 or so clones, about 73% recorded once. Germline V gene data show CDR1 as SEHNR and CDR2 as FQNEAQ (reference sequence). V shed 5 bases, J shed 6 bases, and the junction held 4 bases outside the gene matches. The CDR3 sequence is 13 residues long. V usage is TRBV7-9 and J usage is TRBJ2-1, with TRBD2 matching over 7 bases. The origin of this receptor is a woman aged 40 to 49 in good health and CMV-seronegative. The sample taken for sequencing was PBMCs. For the CDR3, the DNA is TGTGCCAGCAGCGTACCGGGGGGCAATGAGCAGTTCTTC. Protein: CASSVPGGNEQFF.